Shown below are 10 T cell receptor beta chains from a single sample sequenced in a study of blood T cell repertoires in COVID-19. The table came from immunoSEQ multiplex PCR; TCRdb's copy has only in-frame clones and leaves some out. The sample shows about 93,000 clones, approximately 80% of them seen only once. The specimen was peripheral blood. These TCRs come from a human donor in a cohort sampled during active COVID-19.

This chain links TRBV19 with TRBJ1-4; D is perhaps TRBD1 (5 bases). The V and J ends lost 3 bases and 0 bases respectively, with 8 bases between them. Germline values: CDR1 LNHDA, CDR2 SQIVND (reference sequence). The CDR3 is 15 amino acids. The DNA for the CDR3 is TGTGCCAGTAGTATGTTAGGGGCAACTAATGAAAAACTGTTTTTT. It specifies CASSMLGATNEKLFF.

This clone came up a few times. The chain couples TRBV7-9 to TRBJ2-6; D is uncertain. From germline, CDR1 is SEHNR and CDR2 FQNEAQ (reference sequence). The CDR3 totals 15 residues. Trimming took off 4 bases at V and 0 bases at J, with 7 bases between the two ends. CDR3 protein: CASSSFYSGANVLTF. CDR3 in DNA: TGTGCCAGCAGCTCCTTCTACTCTGGGGCCAACGTCCTGACTTTC. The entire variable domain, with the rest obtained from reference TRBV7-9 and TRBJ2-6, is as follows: DTGVSQNPRHKITKRGQNVTFRCDPISEHNRLYWYRQTLGQGPEFLTYFQNEAQLEKSRLLSDRFSAERPKGSFSTLEIQRTEQGDSAMYLCASSSFYSGANVLTFGAGSRLTVL.

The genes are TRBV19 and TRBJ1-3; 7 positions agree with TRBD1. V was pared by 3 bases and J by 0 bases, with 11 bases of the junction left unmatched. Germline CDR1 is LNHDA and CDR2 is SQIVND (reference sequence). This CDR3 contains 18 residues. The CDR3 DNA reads TGTGCCAGTAGTATGGGGCCCGGGACAGCGACCTCTGGAAACACCATATATTTT. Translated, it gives CASSMGPGTATSGNTIYF.

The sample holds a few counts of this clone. CDR3 DNA sequence: TGTGCCAGCATTCTGACAGGGTCTGGAAACACCATATATTTT. Its protein is CASILTGSGNTIYF. The chain links TRBV6-6 to TRBJ1-3; 7 nucleotides line up with TRBD1. CDR3 size: 14 residues. Trimming removed 7 bases from V and 1 base from J; junction bases left unmatched: 4. CDR1 is MNHNY and CDR2 is SVGAGI in the germline V gene (reference sequence).

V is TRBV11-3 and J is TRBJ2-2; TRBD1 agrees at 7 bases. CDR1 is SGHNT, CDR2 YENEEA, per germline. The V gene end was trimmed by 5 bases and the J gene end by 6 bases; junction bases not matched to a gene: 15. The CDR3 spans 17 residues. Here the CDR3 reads CASSPARQGIAPGELFF. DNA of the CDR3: TGTGCCAGCAGCCCCGCGAGACAGGGAATTGCTCCCGGGGAGCTGTTTTTT.

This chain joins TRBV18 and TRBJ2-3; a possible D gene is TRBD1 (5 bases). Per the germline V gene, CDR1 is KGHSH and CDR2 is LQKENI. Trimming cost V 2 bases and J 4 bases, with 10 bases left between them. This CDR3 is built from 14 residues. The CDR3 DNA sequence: TGTGCCAGCTCACCAGTAGGGGTGGCAGATACGCAGTATTTT. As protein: CASSPVGVADTQYF.

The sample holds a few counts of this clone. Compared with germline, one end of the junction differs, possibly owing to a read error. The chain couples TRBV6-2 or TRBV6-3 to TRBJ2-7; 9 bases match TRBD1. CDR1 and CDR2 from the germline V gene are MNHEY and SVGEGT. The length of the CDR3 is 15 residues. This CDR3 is CASSYSGTGSSERYF. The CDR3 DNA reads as TGTGCCAGCAGTTACTCTGGGACAGGGTCCAGCGAGCGGTACTTC.

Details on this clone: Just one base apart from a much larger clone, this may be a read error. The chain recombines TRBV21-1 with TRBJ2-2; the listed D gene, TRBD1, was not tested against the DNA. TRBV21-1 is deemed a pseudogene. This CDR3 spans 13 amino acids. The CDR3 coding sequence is TGTGCCAGCATCTCAGGGAACACCGGGGAGCTGTTTTTT. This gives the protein CASISGNTGELFF.

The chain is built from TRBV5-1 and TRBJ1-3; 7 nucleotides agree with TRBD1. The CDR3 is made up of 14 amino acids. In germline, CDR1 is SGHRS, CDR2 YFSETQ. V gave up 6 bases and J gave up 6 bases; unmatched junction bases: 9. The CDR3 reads CASKEGGTANTIYF. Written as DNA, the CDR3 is TGCGCCAGCAAAGAAGGCGGGACAGCAAACACCATATATTTT. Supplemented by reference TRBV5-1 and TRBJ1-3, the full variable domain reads KAGVTQTPRYLIKTRGQQVTLSCSPISGHRSVSWYQQTPGQGLQFLFEYFSETQRNKGNFPGRFSGRQFSNSRSEMNVSTLELGDSALYLCASKEGGTANTIYFGEGSWLTVV.

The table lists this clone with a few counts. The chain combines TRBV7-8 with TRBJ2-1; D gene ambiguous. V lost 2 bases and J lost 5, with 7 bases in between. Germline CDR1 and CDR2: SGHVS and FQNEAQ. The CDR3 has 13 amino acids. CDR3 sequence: CASSLWADNEQFF. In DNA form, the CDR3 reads TGTGCCAGCAGCTTATGGGCCGACAATGAGCAGTTCTTC.